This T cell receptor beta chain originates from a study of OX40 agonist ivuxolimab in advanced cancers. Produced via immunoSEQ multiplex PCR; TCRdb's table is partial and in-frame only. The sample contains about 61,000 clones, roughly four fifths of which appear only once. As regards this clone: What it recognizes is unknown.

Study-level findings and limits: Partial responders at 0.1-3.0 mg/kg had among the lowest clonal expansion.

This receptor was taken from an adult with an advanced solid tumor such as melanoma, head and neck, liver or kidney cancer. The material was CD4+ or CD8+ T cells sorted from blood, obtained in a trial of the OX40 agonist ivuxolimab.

The CDR3 is CASSPRTVGNQPQHF. The CDR3 coding sequence is TGCGCCAGCAGCCCTCGGACAGTGGGGAATCAGCCCCAGCATTTT. This rearrangement joins TRBV4-1 to TRBJ1-5, with D maybe TRBD1 (6 bases). The CDR3 spans 15 residues. CDR1 is MGHRA and CDR2 is YSYEKL in the germline V gene. V dropped 4 bases and J dropped 4 bases, with 14 bases sitting between them.